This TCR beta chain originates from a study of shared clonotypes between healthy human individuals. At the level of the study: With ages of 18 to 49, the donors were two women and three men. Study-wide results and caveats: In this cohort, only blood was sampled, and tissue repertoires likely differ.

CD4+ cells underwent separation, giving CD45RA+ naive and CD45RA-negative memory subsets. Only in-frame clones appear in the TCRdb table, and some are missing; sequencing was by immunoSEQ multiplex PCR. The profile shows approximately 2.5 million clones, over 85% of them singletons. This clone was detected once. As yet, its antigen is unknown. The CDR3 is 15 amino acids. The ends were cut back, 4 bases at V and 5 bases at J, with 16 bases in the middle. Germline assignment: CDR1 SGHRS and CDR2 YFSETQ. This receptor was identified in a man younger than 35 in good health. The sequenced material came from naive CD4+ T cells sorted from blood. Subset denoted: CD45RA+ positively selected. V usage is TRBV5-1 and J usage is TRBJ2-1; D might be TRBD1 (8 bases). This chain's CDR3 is CASSLRQGRDNEQFF. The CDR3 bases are TGCGCCAGCAGCCTCCGACAGGGGAGGGACAATGAGCAGTTCTTC.